This TCR beta chain came from a study of early T cells in non-severe SARS-CoV-2 infection. Study context: Chains from this unsorted whole-blood bulk RNA could not be paired. Whole-study results and caveats: VDJdb matches were skewed toward anti-spike CD8 T cell responses.

CDR3 length: 14 amino acids. With 4 bases removed from V and 2 bases from J, the gap between germline ends came to 12 bases. In germline, CDR1 is SEHNR, CDR2 FQNEAQ (reference sequence). Researchers attached unique molecular identifiers to individual cDNA molecules. TCRdb ran MiXCR on the 5' RACE reads and lists one entry per CDR3 protein. The data show 30,000 or so distinct CDR3 sequences, with around 5% seen just once and 3.5% held by the top ten. This clonotype occurred a few times. What it recognizes is unknown. V is TRBV7-9 and J is TRBJ2-7; no clear D gene. The sequence derives from an adult who was a healthcare worker with PCR-confirmed SARS-CoV-2 infection or an uninfected control (not recorded which). Source material: whole blood. In nucleotides, the CDR3 is TGTGCCAGCAGCTCTAGTATTTTAACCTACGAGCAGTACTTC. Translation gives CASSSSILTYEQYF.